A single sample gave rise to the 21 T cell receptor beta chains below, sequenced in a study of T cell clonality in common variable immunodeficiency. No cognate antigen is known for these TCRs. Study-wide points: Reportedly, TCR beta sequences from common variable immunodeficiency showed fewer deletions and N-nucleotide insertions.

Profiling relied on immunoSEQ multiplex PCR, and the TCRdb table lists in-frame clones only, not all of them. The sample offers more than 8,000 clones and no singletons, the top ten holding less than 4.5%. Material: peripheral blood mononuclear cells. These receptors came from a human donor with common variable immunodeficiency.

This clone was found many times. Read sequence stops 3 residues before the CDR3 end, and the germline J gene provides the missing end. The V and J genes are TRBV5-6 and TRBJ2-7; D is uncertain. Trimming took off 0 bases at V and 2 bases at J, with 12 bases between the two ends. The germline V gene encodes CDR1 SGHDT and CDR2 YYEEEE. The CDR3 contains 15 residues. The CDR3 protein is CASSLVSGLTYEQYF. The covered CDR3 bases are TGTGCCAGCAGCTTGGTGTCGGGTCTTACCTACGAG.

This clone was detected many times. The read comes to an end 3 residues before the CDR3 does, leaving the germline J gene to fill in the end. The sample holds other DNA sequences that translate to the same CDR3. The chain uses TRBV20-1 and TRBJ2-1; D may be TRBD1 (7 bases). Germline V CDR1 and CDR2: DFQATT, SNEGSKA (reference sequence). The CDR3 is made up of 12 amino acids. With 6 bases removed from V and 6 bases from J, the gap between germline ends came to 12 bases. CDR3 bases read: TGCAGTGCGACTAGGGGGCGCAATGAG. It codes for CSATRGRNE. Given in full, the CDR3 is CSATRGRNEQFF.

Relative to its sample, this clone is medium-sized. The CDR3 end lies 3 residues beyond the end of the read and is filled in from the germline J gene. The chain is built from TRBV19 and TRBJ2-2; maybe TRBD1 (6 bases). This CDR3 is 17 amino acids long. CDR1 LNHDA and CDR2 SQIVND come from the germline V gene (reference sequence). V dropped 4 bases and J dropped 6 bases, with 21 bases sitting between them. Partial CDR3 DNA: TGTGCCAGTAGTAGCTTCTGGACAGAGATGAATTCCGGGGAG. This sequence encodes CASSSFWTEMNSGE. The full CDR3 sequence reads CASSSFWTEMNSGELFF.

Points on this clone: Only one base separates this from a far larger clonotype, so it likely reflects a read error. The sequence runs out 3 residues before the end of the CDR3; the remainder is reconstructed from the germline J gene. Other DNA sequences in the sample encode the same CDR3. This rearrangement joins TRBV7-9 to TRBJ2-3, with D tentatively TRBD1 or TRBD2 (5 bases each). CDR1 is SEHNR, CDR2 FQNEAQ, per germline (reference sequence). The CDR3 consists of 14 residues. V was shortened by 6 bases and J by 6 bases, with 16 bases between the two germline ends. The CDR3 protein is CASSVEGSRDTQYF. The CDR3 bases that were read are TGTGCCAGCAGTGTAGAGGGGTCGAGGGATACG.

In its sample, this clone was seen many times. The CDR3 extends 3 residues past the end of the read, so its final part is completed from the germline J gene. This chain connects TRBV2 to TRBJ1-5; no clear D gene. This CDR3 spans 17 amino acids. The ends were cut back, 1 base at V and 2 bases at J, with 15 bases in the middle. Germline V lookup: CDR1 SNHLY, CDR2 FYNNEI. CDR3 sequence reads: CASSEVGELSRNQPQHF. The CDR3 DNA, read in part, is TGTGCCAGCAGTGAAGTGGGCGAATTGAGTCGCAATCAGCCC.

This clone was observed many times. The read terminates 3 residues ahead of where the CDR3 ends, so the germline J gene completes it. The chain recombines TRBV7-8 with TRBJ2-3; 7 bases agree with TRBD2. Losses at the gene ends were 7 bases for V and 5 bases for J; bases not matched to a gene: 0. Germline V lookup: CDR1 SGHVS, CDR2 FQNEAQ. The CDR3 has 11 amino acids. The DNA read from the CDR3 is TGTGCCAGCACGGGGGGAGATACG. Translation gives CASTGGDT. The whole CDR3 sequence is CASTGGDTQYF.

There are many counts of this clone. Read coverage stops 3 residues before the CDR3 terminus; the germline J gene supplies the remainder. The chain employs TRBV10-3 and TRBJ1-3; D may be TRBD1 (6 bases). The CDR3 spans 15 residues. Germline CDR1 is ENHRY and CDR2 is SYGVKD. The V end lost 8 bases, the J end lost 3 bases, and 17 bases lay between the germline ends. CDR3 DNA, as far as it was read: TGTGCCATCGGGCCAGGGGCCGTAGGTGGAAACACC. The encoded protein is CAIGPGAVGGNT. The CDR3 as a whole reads CAIGPGAVGGNTIYF.

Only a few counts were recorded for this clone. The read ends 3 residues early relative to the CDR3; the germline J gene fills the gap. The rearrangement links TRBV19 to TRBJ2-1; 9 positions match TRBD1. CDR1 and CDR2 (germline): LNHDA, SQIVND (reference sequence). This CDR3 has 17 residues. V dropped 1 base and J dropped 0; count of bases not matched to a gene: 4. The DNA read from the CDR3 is TGTGCCAGTAGTATAGGGGTGGACAGGGGCTCCTACAATGAG. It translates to CASSIGVDRGSYNE. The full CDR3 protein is CASSIGVDRGSYNEQFF.

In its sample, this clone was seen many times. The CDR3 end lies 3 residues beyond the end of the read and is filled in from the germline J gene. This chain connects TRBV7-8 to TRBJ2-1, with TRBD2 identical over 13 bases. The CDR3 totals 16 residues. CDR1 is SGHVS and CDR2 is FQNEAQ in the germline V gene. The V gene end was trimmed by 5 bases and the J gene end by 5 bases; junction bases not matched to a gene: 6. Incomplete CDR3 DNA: TGTGCCAGCAGCCAAAGAACTAGCGGGGGGGACAATGAG. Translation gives CASSQRTSGGDNE. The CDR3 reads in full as CASSQRTSGGDNEQFF.

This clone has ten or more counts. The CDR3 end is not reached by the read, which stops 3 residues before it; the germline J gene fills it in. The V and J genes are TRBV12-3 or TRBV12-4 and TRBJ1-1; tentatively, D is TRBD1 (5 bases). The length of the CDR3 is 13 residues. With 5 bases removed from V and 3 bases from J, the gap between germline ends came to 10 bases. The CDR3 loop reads CASSPGGDTEAFF. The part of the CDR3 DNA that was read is TGTGCCAGCAGTCCCGGAGGGGACACTGAA.

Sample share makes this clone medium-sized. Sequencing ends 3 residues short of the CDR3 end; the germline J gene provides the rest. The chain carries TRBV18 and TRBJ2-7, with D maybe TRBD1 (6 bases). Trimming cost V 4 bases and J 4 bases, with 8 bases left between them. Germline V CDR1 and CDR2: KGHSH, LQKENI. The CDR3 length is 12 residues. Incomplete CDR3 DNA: TGTGCCAGCTCACTTACAGGGTACGAG. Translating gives CASSLTGYE. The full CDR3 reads CASSLTGYEQYF.

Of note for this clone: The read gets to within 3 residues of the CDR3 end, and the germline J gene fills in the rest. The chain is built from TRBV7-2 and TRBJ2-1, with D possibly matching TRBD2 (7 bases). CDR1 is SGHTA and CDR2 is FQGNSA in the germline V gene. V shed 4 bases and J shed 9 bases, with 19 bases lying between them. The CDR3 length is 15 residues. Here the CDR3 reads CASSSTNIGGAEQFF. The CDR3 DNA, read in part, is TGTGCCAGCAGCTCGACCAATATTGGGGGGGCTGAG.

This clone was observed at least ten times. CDR3 bases read: TGTGCCAGCTCACCTTTGGCGGGGGAA. This encodes CASSPLAGE. The complete CDR3 protein is CASSPLAGEAFF. The V call is TRBV18, the J call TRBJ1-1; D is unresolved. The CDR3 extends 3 residues past the end of the read, so its final part is completed from the germline J gene. The V gene's germline CDR1 is KGHSH and CDR2 LQKENI. The CDR3 is 12 residues long.

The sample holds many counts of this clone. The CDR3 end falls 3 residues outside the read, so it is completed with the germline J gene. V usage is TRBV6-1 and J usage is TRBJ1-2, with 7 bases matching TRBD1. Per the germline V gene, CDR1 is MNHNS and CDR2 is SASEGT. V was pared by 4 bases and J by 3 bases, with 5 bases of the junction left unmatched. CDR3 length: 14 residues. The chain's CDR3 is CASSVRDSDYGYTF. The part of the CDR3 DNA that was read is TGTGCCAGCAGTGTCCGGGACAGCGACTATGGC.

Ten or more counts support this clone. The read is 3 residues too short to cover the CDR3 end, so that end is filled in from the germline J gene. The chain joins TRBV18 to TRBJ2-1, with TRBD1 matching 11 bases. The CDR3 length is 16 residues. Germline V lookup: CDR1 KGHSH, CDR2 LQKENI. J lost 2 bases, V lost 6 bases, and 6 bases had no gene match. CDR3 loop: CASSSRDRGTYNEQFF. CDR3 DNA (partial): TGTGCCAGCTCGTCACGGGACAGGGGGACCTACAATGAG.

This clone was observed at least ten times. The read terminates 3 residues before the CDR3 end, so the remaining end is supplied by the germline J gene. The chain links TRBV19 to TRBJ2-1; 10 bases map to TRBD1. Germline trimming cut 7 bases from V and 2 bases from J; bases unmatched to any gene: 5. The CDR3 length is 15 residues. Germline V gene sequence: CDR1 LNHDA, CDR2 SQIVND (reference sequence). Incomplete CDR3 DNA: TGTGCCAGTACCCCAGGACAGGGGGCCTACAATGAG. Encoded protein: CASTPGQGAYNE. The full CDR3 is CASTPGQGAYNEQFF.

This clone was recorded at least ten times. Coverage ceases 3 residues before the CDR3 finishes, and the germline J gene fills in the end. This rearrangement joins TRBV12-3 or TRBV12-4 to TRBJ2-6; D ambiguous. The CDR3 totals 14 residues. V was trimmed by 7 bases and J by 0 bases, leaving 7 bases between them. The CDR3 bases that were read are TGTGCCAGCACCGACTTCTCTGGGGCCAACGTC. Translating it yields CASTDFSGANV. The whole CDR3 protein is CASTDFSGANVLTF.

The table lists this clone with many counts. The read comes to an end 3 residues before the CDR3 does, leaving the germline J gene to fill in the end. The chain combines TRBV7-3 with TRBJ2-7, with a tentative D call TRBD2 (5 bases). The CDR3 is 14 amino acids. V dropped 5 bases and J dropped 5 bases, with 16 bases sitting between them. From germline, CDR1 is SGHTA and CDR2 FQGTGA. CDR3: CASSLGGPSDEQYF. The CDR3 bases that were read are TGTGCCAGCAGCCTCGGCGGGCCCTCAGACGAG.

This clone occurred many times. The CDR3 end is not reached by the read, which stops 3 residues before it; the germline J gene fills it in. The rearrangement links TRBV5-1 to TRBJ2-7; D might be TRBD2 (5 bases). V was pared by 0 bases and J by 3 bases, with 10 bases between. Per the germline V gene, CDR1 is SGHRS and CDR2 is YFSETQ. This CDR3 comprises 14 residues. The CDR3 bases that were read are TGCGCCAGCAGCTTGGTAGGCAGCGGCTACGAG. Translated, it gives CASSLVGSGYE. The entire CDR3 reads CASSLVGSGYEQYF.

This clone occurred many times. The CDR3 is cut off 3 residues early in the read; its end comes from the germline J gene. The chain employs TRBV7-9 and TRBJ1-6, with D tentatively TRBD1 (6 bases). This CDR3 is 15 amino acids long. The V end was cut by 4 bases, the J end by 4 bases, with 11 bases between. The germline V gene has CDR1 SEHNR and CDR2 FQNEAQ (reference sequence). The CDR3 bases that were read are TGTGCCAGCAGCTCAGGGGAGTCATATAATTCACCC. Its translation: CASSSGESYNSP. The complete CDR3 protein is CASSSGESYNSPLHF.

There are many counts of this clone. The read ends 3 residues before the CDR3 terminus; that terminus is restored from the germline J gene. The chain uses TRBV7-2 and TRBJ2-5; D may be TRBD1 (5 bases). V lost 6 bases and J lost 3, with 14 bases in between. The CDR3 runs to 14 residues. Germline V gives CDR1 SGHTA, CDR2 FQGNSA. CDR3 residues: CASSFDGAKETQYF. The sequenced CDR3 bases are TGTGCCAGCAGTTTTGATGGGGCAAAAGAGACC.